This T cell receptor beta chain originates from a study of blood T cell repertoires in COVID-19. Whole-study context: The analysed material was cDNA or gDNA that came from T cells, B-cell-depleted T cells, or PBMCs.

Authors' analysis steps: Estimated nucleated cell counts came from reference gene primer amplification. The method was immunoSEQ multiplex PCR; TCRdb's version includes in-frame clones alone and lacks a portion of them. V and J calls and clone size are as listed in that table; D and trimming were resolved from the DNA. The sample consists of around 200,000 clones, 85% to 90% of them appearing once. The germline V gene has CDR1 LNHDA and CDR2 SQIVND (reference sequence). V shed 4 bases and J 0 bases; nucleotides not matched to a gene: 6. The CDR3 runs to 16 residues. The rearrangement joins TRBV19 to TRBJ1-5; 7 positions match TRBD1. The sequence derives from a woman aged 55 to 70 with COVID-19, enrolled during active disease. Sequenced input: peripheral blood. In DNA, the CDR3 is TGTGCCAGTAGTACCAGAGGGGGCAATAGCAATCAGCCCCAGCATTTT. Its translation: CASSTRGGNSNQPQHF.